One and the same sample provided the 17 T cell receptor beta chains below, sequenced in a study of blood T cells in healthy people across ages. The authors ran a second PCR of 7 to 11 cycles using a sample-barcoded 5' primer and a J-beta primer mix. MiXCR, run by TCRdb on the 5' RACE reads, gives a single entry per CDR3 protein. The sample has roughly 1,300,000 distinct CDR3 sequences; 59% are singletons. The sequencing input was blood. These receptors were collected from a man younger than 35 in good health.

CDR3 nucleotide sequence: TGTGCCAGCAGTCCTGTAGCGGGGGGGACATACAATGAGCAGTTCTTC. This codes for CASSPVAGGTYNEQFF. J is TRBJ2-1 and V is TRBV6-5, with 11 bases matching TRBD2. V lost 5 bases and J lost 4; bases outside the gene matches: 7. The CDR3 runs 16 residues. Germline CDR1 and CDR2: MNHEY and SVGAGI.

The chain employs TRBV7-9 and TRBJ2-7; TRBD1 matches at 7 bases. CDR1 is SEHNR, CDR2 FQNEAQ, per germline (reference sequence). CDR3 length equals 17 residues. J lost 2 bases, V lost 5 bases, and 15 bases had no gene match. The CDR3 loop is CASSPRTGLAGTYEQYF. In nucleotides, the CDR3 is TGTGCCAGCAGCCCAAGGACAGGCCTTGCCGGAACCTACGAGCAGTACTTC.

The chain combines TRBV7-2 with TRBJ2-2; 12 bases agree with TRBD2. Trimming removed 0 bases from V and 6 bases from J; junction bases left unmatched: 2. Germline CDR1 and CDR2: SGHTA and FQGNSA. The CDR3 covers 16 residues. The CDR3 DNA reads as TGTGCCAGCAGCTTAGCGACTAGCGGGGGCGCCGGGGAGCTGTTTTTT. This codes for CASSLATSGGAGELFF.

V usage is TRBV12-3 or TRBV12-4 and J usage is TRBJ2-4; weak D call: TRBD2 (5 bases). This CDR3 has 14 amino acids. V gave up 3 bases and J gave up 7 bases, with 13 bases separating them. The DNA for the CDR3 is TGTGCCAGCAGTTTTTCCGCTCGAGGGAACATTCAGTACTTC. Translation: CASSFSARGNIQYF.

V and J are TRBV25-1 and TRBJ2-2, with D uncertain. The CDR3 has 15 residues. Germline V gene sequence: CDR1 MGHDK, CDR2 SYGVNS. V gave up 4 bases and J gave up 1 base, with 10 bases separating them. CDR3 DNA sequence: TGTGCCAGCAGTGGAGATCCCAGGAACACCGGGGAGCTGTTTTTT. It translates to CASSGDPRNTGELFF.

The chain joins TRBV29-1 to TRBJ2-6; D not certain. Trimming cost V 4 bases and J 0 bases, with 13 bases left between them. CDR1 SQVTM and CDR2 ANQGSEA come from the germline V gene. The length of the CDR3 is 16 residues. The CDR3 DNA reads TGCAGCGTTGTGTTTATCTGGGCCTCTGGGGCCAACGTCCTGACTTTC. Residues: CSVVFIWASGANVLTF.

This clonotype showed up just a few times. The chain uses TRBV6-1 and TRBJ2-5, with D perhaps matching TRBD1 (5 bases). The germline V gene has CDR1 MNHNS and CDR2 SASEGT. V lost 8 bases and J 1 base, leaving 29 bases between the germline ends. The CDR3 spans 19 residues. CDR3 in amino acids: CASPRAAPETPYFQETQYF. In nucleotides, the CDR3 is TGTGCCAGCCCCAGGGCCGCCCCGGAGACCCCTTACTTCCAAGAGACCCAGTACTTC.

In its sample, this clonotype was seen a few times. J is TRBJ1-2 and V is TRBV20-1, with D possibly TRBD1 on 5 matching bases. Germline V gene sequence: CDR1 DFQATT, CDR2 SNEGSKA (reference sequence). V dropped 3 bases and J dropped 6 bases, with 11 bases sitting between them. The length of the CDR3 is 12 residues. CDR3 amino acids: CSASPRVDGYTF. In DNA form, the CDR3 reads TGCAGTGCTAGTCCCAGGGTGGATGGCTACACCTTC.

The chain joins TRBV21-1 to TRBJ1-1; no DNA check was done on the table's D call, TRBD1. TRBV21-1 is reported as a pseudogene. This CDR3 is 19 amino acids long. The CDR3 DNA follows: TGTGCCAGCAGCAAAGGAATGTCGGGACAGGGGTTATTCGGCACTGAAGCTTTCTTT. Translated, it gives CASSKGMSGQGLFGTEAFF.

This chain joins TRBV4-1 and TRBJ1-5, with 7 bases identical to TRBD1. Germline V lookup: CDR1 MGHRA, CDR2 YSYEKL. Trimming took 1 base from V and 0 from J; bases not matched to a gene: 3. The CDR3 runs 16 residues. The CDR3 nucleotides are TGCGCCAGCAGCCAAGTAGGACAGGTTAGCAATCAGCCCCAGCATTTT. It yields the protein CASSQVGQVSNQPQHF.

This clonotype was seen more than once but under ten times. V and J are TRBV29-1 and TRBJ2-5; 8 bases are a match to TRBD2. The junction had 7 bases not matched to a gene; V was cut back by 2 bases and J by 2 bases. The CDR3 extends over 15 amino acids. Germline values: CDR1 SQVTM, CDR2 ANQGSEA. CDR3 amino acids: CSVESGRGVQETQYF. As DNA, the CDR3 is TGCAGCGTTGAATCAGGGCGGGGGGTACAAGAGACCCAGTACTTC.

This CDR3 is CASSEAPDRVYGYTF. Written as DNA, the CDR3 is TGTGCCAGCAGTGAAGCTCCGGACAGGGTCTATGGCTACACCTTC. The J gene is TRBJ1-2, the V gene TRBV6-1; the match to TRBD1 covers 8 bases. The CDR3 length is 15 residues. Trimming removed 0 bases from V and 4 bases from J; junction bases left unmatched: 4. CDR1 MNHNS and CDR2 SASEGT come from the germline V gene.

The chain joins TRBV29-1 to TRBJ2-7; D may be TRBD1 (6 bases). The CDR3 runs to 13 residues. Trimming cost V 5 bases and J 0 bases, with 11 bases left between them. Germline CDR1 is SQVTM and CDR2 is ANQGSEA. For the CDR3, the DNA is TGCAGCGTTAGTAGGGACAACTCCTACGAGCAGTACTTC. Translating gives CSVSRDNSYEQYF.

V usage is TRBV7-2 and J usage is TRBJ1-1; 11 nucleotides match TRBD1. The J segment lost 4 bases and the V segment lost 5 bases, leaving 9 bases of the junction unmatched. The CDR3 has 16 residues. Germline CDR1 is SGHTA and CDR2 is FQGNSA. As DNA, the CDR3 is TGTGCCAGCAGCGAACCGGGACAGGGGGTATCCACTGAAGCTTTCTTT. Its translation: CASSEPGQGVSTEAFF.

Only a few counts were recorded for this clonotype. J is TRBJ2-7 and V is TRBV3-1, with TRBD2 as a possible D gene (5 bases). CDR1 LGHDT and CDR2 YNNKEL come from the germline V gene (reference sequence). The V gene lost 0 bases and the J gene lost 3 bases, with 9 bases spanning the gap. This CDR3 has 14 amino acids. The CDR3 sequence: CASSQDHRDYEQYF. In DNA, the CDR3 is TGTGCCAGCAGCCAAGATCACCGGGACTACGAGCAGTACTTC.

This clonotype was picked up a small number of times. The gene calls are TRBV5-1 and TRBJ2-1; possibly TRBD1 for D (5 bases). The CDR3 has 16 residues. V was shortened by 0 bases and J by 3 bases, with 13 bases between the two germline ends. Germline CDR1 reads SGHRS; CDR2 reads YFSETQ. CDR3 in amino acids: CASSLATQGFYNEQFF. CDR3 nucleotides: TGCGCCAGCAGCTTGGCAACGCAGGGTTTCTACAATGAGCAGTTCTTC.

The gene calls are TRBV3-1 and TRBJ2-7, with a weak D call TRBD1 (6 bases). Germline CDR1 LGHDT, CDR2 YNNKEL (reference sequence). The CDR3 totals 16 residues. Trimming removed 2 bases from V and 0 bases from J, with 14 bases in between. Written as DNA, the CDR3 is TGTGCCAGCAGCCAAAAGGGCAGGGGCAGCTCCTACGAGCAGTACTTC. Amino acids: CASSQKGRGSSYEQYF.